A selection of T cell receptor beta chains follows, all from one sample in a study of Tregs in tolerant kidney transplant recipients. Clones were read by immunoSEQ multiplex PCR, and TCRdb kept only the in-frame ones, dropping some. The table shows more than 30,000 clones, with approximately 83% occurring only once. No antigen is known for these receptors. Sequencing was carried out using Tregs from blood cultured with allogeneic cells. The origin of the receptors is a human donor in good health. Both conserved end residues are part of each CDR3. The order of the fields is clone size, J gene, D gene, V gene, CDR3 protein, CDR3 DNA. The D gene is left open where the match is weak. Not all rows give a size; the values are once, few, many and, for expanded clones, a class.

-,TRBJ2-3,-,TRBV27,CASSLGVGTDTQYF,TGTGCCAGCAGTTTAGGTGTCGGCACAGATACGCAGTATTTT
-,TRBJ2-1,-,TRBV7-3,CASRSGGHEQFF,TGTGCCAGCAGGTCCGGGGGGCATGAGCAGTTCTTC
-,TRBJ1-2,-,TRBV29-1,CSVQKRADSYGYTF,TGCAGCGTCCAAAAGAGGGCGGACAGTTATGGCTACACCTTC
few,TRBJ2-7,TRBD2,TRBV19,CASRGGPHEQYF,TGTGCCAGTCGGGGGGGCCCACACGAGCAGTACTTC
few,TRBJ2-1,-,TRBV7-2,CASSLARRVAYNEQFF,TGTGCCAGCAGCTTAGCGCGCCGGGTTGCCTACAATGAGCAGTTCTTC
few,TRBJ2-1,TRBD2,TRBV4-1,CASSHPASGSYNEQFF,TGCGCCAGCAGCCATCCCGCTAGCGGGTCTTACAATGAGCAGTTCTTC
-,TRBJ2-3,-,TRBV5-1,CASSLSPSVTDTQYF,TGCGCCAGCAGCTTGTCGCCTAGCGTCACAGATACGCAGTATTTT
-,TRBJ2-1,TRBD2,TRBV7-2,CASSRDSGAGYNEQFF,TGTGCCAGCAGCCGGGACTCGGGAGCGGGGTACAATGAGCAGTTCTTC
medium-sized,TRBJ1-1,-,TRBV7-6,CASSQGQGRAFF,TGTGCCAGCAGCCAAGGCCAAGGGCGAGCTTTCTTT
-,TRBJ1-5,-,TRBV9,CASSVGGGQPQHF,TGTGCCAGCAGCGTAGGGGGGGGCCAGCCCCAGCATTTT
-,TRBJ1-4,TRBD1,TRBV5-4,CASSPNPGTGVGKLFF,TGTGCCAGCAGCCCAAACCCCGGGACAGGGGTGGGAAAACTGTTTTTT
-,TRBJ2-6,-,TRBV7-9,CASSLGAPGANVLTF,TGTGCCAGCAGCTTAGGCGCGCCTGGGGCCAACGTCCTGACTTTC
-,TRBJ2-7,-,TRBV18,CASSPPSAGVDEQYF,TGTGCCAGCTCACCACCGTCGGCTGGGGTGGACGAGCAGTACTTC
once,TRBJ1-2,-,TRBV6-1,CASKEQPAFNYGYTF,TGTGCCAGCAAGGAGCAGCCAGCTTTTAACTATGGCTACACCTTC
once,TRBJ1-2,-,TRBV5-4,CASSLVGSWGTGYTF,TGTGCCAGCAGCTTGGTTGGAAGTTGGGGGACTGGCTACACCTTC
-,TRBJ2-1,-,TRBV30,CAWYDWSYNEQFF,TGTGCCTGGTATGACTGGTCCTACAATGAGCAGTTCTTC
-,TRBJ1-6,-,TRBV5-6,CASSSGGSAFNSPLHF,TGTGCCAGCAGCTCGGGTGGGTCGGCCTTTAATTCACCCCTCCACTTT
-,TRBJ2-1,TRBD2,TRBV19,CASRKLAGDSYNEQFF,TGTGCCAGTAGGAAACTAGCGGGGGACTCCTACAATGAGCAGTTCTTC
-,TRBJ2-3,-,TRBV15,CATSRGVDSSTDTQYF,TGTGCCACCAGCAGAGGGGTTGACAGTAGCACAGATACGCAGTATTTT
-,TRBJ2-1,-,TRBV27,CASHGVSSYNEQFF,TGTGCCAGCCACGGGGTTAGCTCCTACAATGAGCAGTTCTTC
-,TRBJ1-4,-,TRBV19,CASSRDVGDEKLFF,TGTGCCAGTAGCCGGGACGTCGGGGACGAAAAACTGTTTTTT
few,TRBJ1-5,-,TRBV5-5,CASSLAGSNQPQHF,TGTGCCAGCAGCTTGGCCGGAAGCAATCAGCCCCAGCATTTT
-,TRBJ2-3,TRBD2,TRBV6-1,CASSALAGGTDTQYF,TGTGCCAGCAGTGCGCTAGCGGGAGGGACAGATACGCAGTATTTT
-,TRBJ2-7,TRBD2,TRBV6-5,CASSGLAGSYEQYF,TGTGCCAGCAGTGGACTAGCGGGTTCCTACGAGCAGTACTTC
-,TRBJ2-3,TRBD2,TRBV11-2,CASSYRLAGLTDTQYF,TGTGCCAGCAGCTATAGACTAGCGGGACTGACAGATACGCAGTATTTT
medium-sized,TRBJ1-6,-,TRBV10-3,CAISGPNSPLHF,TGTGCCATCAGTGGGCCGAATTCACCCCTCCACTTT
-,TRBJ1-2,-,TRBV10-3,CAISERGGNYGYTF,TGTGCCATCAGTGAGAGAGGGGGAAACTATGGCTACACCTTC
-,TRBJ1-4,-,TRBV30,CAWSANEKLFF,TGTGCCTGGAGTGCTAATGAAAAACTGTTTTTT
-,TRBJ2-3,-,TRBV29-1,CSVVFPRGRTDTQYF,TGCAGCGTTGTCTTCCCGCGGGGGCGCACAGATACGCAGTATTTT
-,TRBJ2-7,-,TRBV29-1,CSPSGGVRGRPEQYF,TGCAGCCCCTCGGGGGGAGTCAGGGGGCGCCCCGAGCAGTACTTC
few,TRBJ1-2,-,TRBV19,CASSIGLGGYGYTF,TGTGCCAGTAGTATCGGCTTAGGGGGCTATGGCTACACCTTC
-,TRBJ1-1,-,TRBV19,CASSTYPRVWDTEAFF,TGTGCCAGTAGTACGTACCCCCGGGTTTGGGACACTGAAGCTTTCTTT
-,TRBJ2-5,-,TRBV7-6,CASSTRETQYF,TGTGCCAGCAGCACTCGGGAGACCCAGTACTTC
medium-sized,TRBJ1-2,TRBD1,TRBV5-1,CASSLVLRGRQGYTF,TGCGCCAGCAGCTTGGTCCTTAGGGGGCGCCAGGGCTACACCTTC
-,TRBJ2-7,-,TRBV2,CASSVDQQTYEQYF,TGTGCCAGCAGTGTGGACCAGCAGACCTACGAGCAGTACTTC
-,TRBJ2-5,TRBD2,TRBV7-9,CASSLATSGGETQYF,TGTGCCAGCAGCTTAGCGACTAGCGGGGGAGAGACCCAGTACTTC
-,TRBJ2-2,-,TRBV19,CASSIWHGNTGELFF,TGTGCCAGTAGTATTTGGCACGGGAACACCGGGGAGCTGTTTTTT
once,TRBJ2-7,-,TRBV6-6,CASTNTVGGGEQYF,TGTGCCAGCACTAATACGGTAGGGGGAGGGGAGCAGTACTTC
-,TRBJ2-7,-,TRBV11-1,CASSLGRIYEQYF,TGTGCCAGCAGTTTGGGACGGATCTACGAGCAGTACTTC
-,TRBJ1-2,-,TRBV19,CASSHRAGGYTF,TGTGCCAGTAGCCACAGGGCGGGTGGCTACACCTTC
-,TRBJ1-2,-,TRBV29-1,CSVEDRGRQYGGYTF,TGCAGCGTTGAAGATCGGGGACGCCAATATGGAGGCTACACCTTC
medium-sized,TRBJ1-2,TRBD1,TRBV30,CASQWTGGGYTF,TGTGCCTCTCAGTGGACAGGGGGTGGCTACACCTTC
-,TRBJ2-3,-,TRBV6-5,CASSYGRASTDTQYF,TGTGCCAGCAGTTACGGGAGAGCTAGCACAGATACGCAGTATTTT
-,TRBJ1-1,-,TRBV18,CASSPLEGKAFF,TGTGCCAGCTCACCGCTAGAAGGAAAAGCTTTCTTT
few,TRBJ1-2,-,TRBV27,CASSFNRDGGYTF,TGTGCCAGCAGTTTTAACAGGGATGGCGGCTACACCTTC
-,TRBJ2-1,-,TRBV7-9,CASSFEGPNEQFF,TGTGCCAGCAGCTTCGAGGGGCCGAATGAGCAGTTCTTC
-,TRBJ1-1,-,TRBV7-2,CASRYKAQNTEAFF,TGTGCCAGCAGGTATAAAGCACAGAACACTGAAGCTTTCTTT
few,TRBJ2-3,-,TRBV21-1,CASSNLSRPDTQYF,TGTGCCAGCAGCAATCTTAGCAGACCAGATACGCAGTATTTT
-,TRBJ2-1,TRBD2,TRBV19,CATRGGASGSWEQFF,TGTGCCACCCGTGGTGGGGCTAGCGGGAGTTGGGAGCAGTTCTTC
-,TRBJ1-4,-,TRBV27,CASSRGTLNEKLFF,TGTGCCAGCAGTAGAGGGACCCTTAATGAAAAACTGTTTTTT
-,TRBJ2-6,-,TRBV28,CASTPRKASGANVLTF,TGTGCCAGCACCCCTCGTAAGGCTTCTGGGGCCAACGTCCTGACTTTC
medium-sized,TRBJ2-5,TRBD2,TRBV7-2,CASTPFGGNQETQYF,TGTGCCAGCACACCCTTCGGGGGGAATCAAGAGACCCAGTACTTC
-,TRBJ1-2,TRBD1,TRBV7-8,CASSLGTGGGGYTF,TGTGCCAGCAGCTTAGGGACAGGGGGAGGTGGCTACACCTTC
-,TRBJ1-4,-,TRBV6-5,CASSSAPPAEKLFF,TGTGCCAGCAGTTCTGCTCCCCCGGCGGAAAAACTGTTTTTT
-,TRBJ2-2,-,TRBV21-1,CASILEQGGTGELFF,TGTGCCAGCATCCTGGAACAGGGTGGGACCGGGGAGCTGTTTTTT